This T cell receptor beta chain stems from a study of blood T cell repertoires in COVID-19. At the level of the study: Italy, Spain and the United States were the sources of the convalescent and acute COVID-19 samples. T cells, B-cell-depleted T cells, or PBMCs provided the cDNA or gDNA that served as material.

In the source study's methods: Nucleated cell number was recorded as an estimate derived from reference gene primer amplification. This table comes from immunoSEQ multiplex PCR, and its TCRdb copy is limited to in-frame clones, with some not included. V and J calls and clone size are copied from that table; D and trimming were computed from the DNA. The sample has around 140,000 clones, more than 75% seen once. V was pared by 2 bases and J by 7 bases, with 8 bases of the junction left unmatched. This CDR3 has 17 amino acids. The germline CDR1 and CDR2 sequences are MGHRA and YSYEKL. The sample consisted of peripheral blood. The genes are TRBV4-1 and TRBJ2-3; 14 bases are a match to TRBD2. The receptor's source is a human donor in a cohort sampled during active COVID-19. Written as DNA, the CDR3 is TGCGCCAGCAGCCAAAGACTAGCGGGAGGGGTCAGCAATACGCAGTATTTT. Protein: CASSQRLAGGVSNTQYF.